The source of this T cell receptor beta chain is a study of T-cell reconstitution after alpha-beta-depleted transplantation in children. Findings and limits, study-wide: Counts and diversity of T cells one year after transplant came mostly from newly produced T cells. Several hundred expanded graft clones reportedly supplied alpha-beta T cells about two months after transplant. Some patients showed high day-60 TCRbeta diversity, which derived from surviving recipient T cells and thymic progenitors.

The CDR3 has 16 amino acids. V shed 1 base and J shed 2 bases, with 15 bases lying between them. The germline V gene encodes CDR1 SGHVS and CDR2 FNYEAQ. TCRbeta library construction was performed incorporating unique molecular identifiers. TCRdb itself ran the PCR reads through MiXCR, one entry per CDR3 protein. The sample records around 800,000 distinct CDR3 sequences, roughly 15% being singletons. On this clonotype itself: Antigen: not known.

The gene calls are TRBV7-6 and TRBJ2-7; D perhaps matches TRBD2 (7 bases). This clonotype was obtained from a male patient younger than 18 who had a stem cell transplant for acute lymphoblastic leukemia, so the T cells may come from the graft donor. Sample: PBMCs, mostly from graft donor cells, taken 360 days after TCRalphabeta/CD19-depleted stem cell transplant. The DNA for the CDR3 is TGTGCCAGCAGCTTAGAGGGGGAGGGATCCACCTACGAGCAGTACTTC. This encodes CASSLEGEGSTYEQYF.